The 2 T cell receptor beta chains below all came from one sample that was sequenced in a study of cytomegalovirus exposure and HLA in healthy donors. PCR was performed using 60 Vbeta and 13 Jbeta primers. Measured with immunoSEQ multiplex PCR; TCRdb has only the in-frame clones, and not every one. This sample yields approximately 97,000 clones, of which about 86% are seen a single time; under 5.5% belongs to the top ten. What was sequenced was PBMCs. The receptors come from a woman in her 70s in good health and CMV-seropositive.

A single count supports this clone. V and J are TRBV6-5 and TRBJ2-7; 11 bases map to TRBD2. Per the germline V gene, CDR1 is MNHEY and CDR2 is SVGAGI. Trimming took 5 bases from V and 2 from J; bases not matched to a gene: 5. This CDR3 has 15 residues. CDR3 bases: TGTGCCAGCAGTACTTTAGCGGGAGGGCCCTACGAGCAGTACTTC. Encoded protein: CASSTLAGGPYEQYF.

The V gene is TRBV27, the J gene TRBJ2-1; 9 nucleotides align to TRBD2. Trimming at V came to 5 bases and at J to 5 bases, leaving 10 bases not matched to a gene. This CDR3 has 16 amino acids. Germline V CDR1 and CDR2: MNHEY, SMNVEV (reference sequence). The CDR3 region has the DNA TGTGCCAGCAGTCTCCAAAGCGGGAGGATAAACAATGAGCAGTTCTTC. Translated, it gives CASSLQSGRINNEQFF.